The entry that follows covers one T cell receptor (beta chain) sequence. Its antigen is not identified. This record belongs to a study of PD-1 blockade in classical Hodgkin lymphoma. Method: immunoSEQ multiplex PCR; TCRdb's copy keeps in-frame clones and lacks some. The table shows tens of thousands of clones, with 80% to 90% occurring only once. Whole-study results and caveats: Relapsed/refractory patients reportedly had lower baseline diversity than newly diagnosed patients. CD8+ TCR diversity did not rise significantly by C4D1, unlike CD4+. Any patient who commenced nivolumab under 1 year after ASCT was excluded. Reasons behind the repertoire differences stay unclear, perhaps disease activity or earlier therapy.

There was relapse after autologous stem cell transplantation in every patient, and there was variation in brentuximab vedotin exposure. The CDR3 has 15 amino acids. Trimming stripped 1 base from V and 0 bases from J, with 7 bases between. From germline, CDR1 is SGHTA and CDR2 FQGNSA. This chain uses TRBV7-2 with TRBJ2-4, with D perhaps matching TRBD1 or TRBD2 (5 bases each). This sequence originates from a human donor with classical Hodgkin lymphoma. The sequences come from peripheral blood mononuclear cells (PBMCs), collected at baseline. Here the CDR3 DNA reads TGTGCCAGCAGCTTAGGAGGGGCAGCCAAAAACATTCAGTACTTC. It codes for CASSLGGAAKNIQYF.